These T cell receptor beta chains were read from a single sample in a study of CD8+CD57+ T cells in acquired aplastic anemia. TCRdb re-called the reads with MiXCR, one entry per CDR3 protein. Here the sample spans 74,000 or so distinct CDR3 sequences, under 65% being singletons. Sequenced input: sorted CD4+, CD8+, or CD8+CD57+ T cells (not recorded which) from PBMCs. These receptors came from a human donor in good health, serving as a control. Each CDR3 is given with its conserved first and last residue. A D gene is named only where the DNA matches it firmly. Clone size is stated in some rows and not others, as once, few, many or a class when expanded.

cdr3_aa	cdr3_nt	d_call	v_call	j_call	clone_size
CASSYGQGTDNEQFF	TGCGCCAGCAGCTACGGACAGGGGACAGACAATGAGCAGTTCTTC	TRBD1	TRBV4-1	TRBJ2-1	many
CASSQSQGRDGYTF	TGTGCCAGTAGCCAGTCCCAGGGGCGAGATGGCTACACCTTC	NA	TRBV11-1	TRBJ1-2	NA
CASSIGLAFYNEQFF	TGTGCCAGTAGTATTGGTCTCGCCTTCTACAATGAGCAGTTCTTC	NA	TRBV19	TRBJ2-1	many
CASRGTVNSPLHF	TGTGCCAGCAGGGGGACAGTGAACTCACCCCTCCACTTT	TRBD1	TRBV25-1	TRBJ1-6	NA
CASSSDRGAGELFF	TGTGCCAGCAGTTCGGACAGGGGGGCCGGGGAGCTGTTTTTT	TRBD1	TRBV12-3/TRBV12-4	TRBJ2-2	NA
CASSVVGDSGNEQFF	TGTGCCAGCAGCGTAGTGGGGGACTCCGGCAATGAGCAGTTCTTC	NA	TRBV2	TRBJ2-1	NA
CASSESGREGIEETQYF	TGTGCCAGCAGTGAGTCTGGGCGGGAGGGAATCGAGGAGACCCAGTACTTC	TRBD2	TRBV25-1	TRBJ2-5	NA
CATSRDPGQGQDTQYF	TGTGCCACCAGCAGAGATCCGGGACAGGGGCAAGATACGCAGTATTTT	TRBD1	TRBV15	TRBJ2-3	few
CASRNELSANYGYTF	TGTGCCAGTAGGAACGAACTATCGGCTAACTATGGCTACACCTTC	NA	TRBV19	TRBJ1-2	NA
CSVARSGTDTQYF	TGCAGCGTTGCACGGAGCGGGACAGATACGCAGTATTTT	NA	TRBV29-1	TRBJ2-3	few
CASSVGRGITVDTEAFF	TGTGCCAGCAGCGTAGGTAGGGGGATCACCGTGGACACTGAAGCTTTCTTT	NA	TRBV9	TRBJ1-1	many
CSAREMAAGGDSPLHF	TGCAGTGCTAGAGAAATGGCGGCAGGAGGTGACTCACCCCTCCACTTT	NA	TRBV20-1	TRBJ1-6	NA
CATQDWGSTQYF	TGTGCCACCCAAGATTGGGGGTCGACCCAGTACTTC	NA	TRBV19	TRBJ2-5	NA
CASRPDLRGEQFF	TGTGCCAGCAGACCCGACCTCAGGGGAGAGCAGTTCTTC	NA	TRBV27	TRBJ2-1	many